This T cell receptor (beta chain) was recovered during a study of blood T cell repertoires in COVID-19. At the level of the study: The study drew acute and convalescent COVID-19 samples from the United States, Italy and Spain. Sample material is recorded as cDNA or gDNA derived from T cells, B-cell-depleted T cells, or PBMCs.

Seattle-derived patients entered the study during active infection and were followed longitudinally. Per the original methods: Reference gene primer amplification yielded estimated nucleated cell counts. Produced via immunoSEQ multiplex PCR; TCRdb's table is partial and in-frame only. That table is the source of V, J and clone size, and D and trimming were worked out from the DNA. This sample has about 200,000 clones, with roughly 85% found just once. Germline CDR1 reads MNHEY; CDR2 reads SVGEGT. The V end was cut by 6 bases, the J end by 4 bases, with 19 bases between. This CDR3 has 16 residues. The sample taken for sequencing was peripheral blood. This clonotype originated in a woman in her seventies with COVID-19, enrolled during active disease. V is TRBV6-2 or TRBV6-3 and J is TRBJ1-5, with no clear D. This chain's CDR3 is CASSKHTDTLNQPQHF. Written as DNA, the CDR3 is TGTGCCAGCAGCAAACATACCGACACTCTTAATCAGCCCCAGCATTTT.